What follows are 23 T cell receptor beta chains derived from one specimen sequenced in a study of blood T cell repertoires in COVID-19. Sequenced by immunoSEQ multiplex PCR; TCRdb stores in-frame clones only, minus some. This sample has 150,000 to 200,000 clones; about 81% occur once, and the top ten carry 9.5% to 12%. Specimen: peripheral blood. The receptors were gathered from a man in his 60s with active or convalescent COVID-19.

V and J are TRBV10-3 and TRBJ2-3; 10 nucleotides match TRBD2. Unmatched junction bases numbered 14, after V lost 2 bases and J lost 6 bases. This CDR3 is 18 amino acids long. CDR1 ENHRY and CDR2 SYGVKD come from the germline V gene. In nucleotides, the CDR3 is TGTGCCATCAGTGAGCCGCGGGTTAGCGGGGGGCATTGGGATACGCAGTATTTT. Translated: CAISEPRVSGGHWDTQYF.

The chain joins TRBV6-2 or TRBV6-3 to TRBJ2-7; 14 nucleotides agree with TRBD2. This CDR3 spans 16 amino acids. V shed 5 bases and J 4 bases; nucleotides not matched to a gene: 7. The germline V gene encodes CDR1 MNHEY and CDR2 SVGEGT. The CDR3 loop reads CASSRHGTSGSYEQYF. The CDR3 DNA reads TGTGCCAGCAGTCGGCACGGGACTAGCGGGAGTTACGAGCAGTACTTC.

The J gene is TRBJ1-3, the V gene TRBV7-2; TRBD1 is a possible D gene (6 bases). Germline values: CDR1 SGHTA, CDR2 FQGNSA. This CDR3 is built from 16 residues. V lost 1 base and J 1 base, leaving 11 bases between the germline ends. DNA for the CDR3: TGTGCCAGCAGCTTAGTGTGGGGGCTGTCTGGAAACACCATATATTTT. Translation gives CASSLVWGLSGNTIYF.

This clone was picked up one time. Here the CDR3 DNA reads TGTGCCGGGACTGGGCGGGAGCCCTACAATGAGCAGTTCTTC. Translated, it gives CAGTGREPYNEQFF. J is TRBJ2-1 and V is TRBV25-1; 7 bases align to TRBD2. The germline gives CDR1 MGHDK, CDR2 SYGVNS. The CDR3 extends over 14 amino acids. Germline trimming cut 11 bases from V and 2 bases from J; bases unmatched to any gene: 9.

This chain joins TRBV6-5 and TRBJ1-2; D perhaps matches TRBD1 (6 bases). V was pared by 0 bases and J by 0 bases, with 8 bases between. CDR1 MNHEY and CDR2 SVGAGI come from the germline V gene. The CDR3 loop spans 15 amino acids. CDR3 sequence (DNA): TGTGCCAGCAGTTACTCGACAGGAGCTAACTATGGCTACACCTTC. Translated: CASSYSTGANYGYTF.

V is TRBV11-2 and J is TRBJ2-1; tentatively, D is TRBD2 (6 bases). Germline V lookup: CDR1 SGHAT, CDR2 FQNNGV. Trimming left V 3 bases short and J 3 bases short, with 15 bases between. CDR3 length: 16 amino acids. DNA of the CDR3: TGTGCCAGCAGCTTCCTCCCCGGGCGGGACTACAATGAGCAGTTCTTC. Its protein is CASSFLPGRDYNEQFF.

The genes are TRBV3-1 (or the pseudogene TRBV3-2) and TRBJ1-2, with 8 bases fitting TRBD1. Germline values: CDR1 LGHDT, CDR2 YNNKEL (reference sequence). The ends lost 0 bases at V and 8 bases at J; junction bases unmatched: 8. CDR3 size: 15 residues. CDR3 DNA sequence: TGTGCCAGCAGCCAAGAGAACAGGGGGATAGGGGGCTACACCTTC. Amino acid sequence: CASSQENRGIGGYTF.

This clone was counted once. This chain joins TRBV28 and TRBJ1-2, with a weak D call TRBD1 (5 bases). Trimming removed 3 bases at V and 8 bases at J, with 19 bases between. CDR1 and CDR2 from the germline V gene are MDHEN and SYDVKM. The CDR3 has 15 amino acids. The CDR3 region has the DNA TGTGCCAGCAGTTTCCCCACAGGTCATGCGGGGGGCTACACCTTC. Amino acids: CASSFPTGHAGGYTF.

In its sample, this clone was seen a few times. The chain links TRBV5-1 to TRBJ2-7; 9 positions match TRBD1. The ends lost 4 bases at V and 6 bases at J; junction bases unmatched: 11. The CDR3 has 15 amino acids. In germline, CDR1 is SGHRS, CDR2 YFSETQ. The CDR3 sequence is CASSRAGGQGPEQYF. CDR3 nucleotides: TGCGCCAGCAGCCGCGCTGGGGGACAGGGACCCGAGCAGTACTTC.

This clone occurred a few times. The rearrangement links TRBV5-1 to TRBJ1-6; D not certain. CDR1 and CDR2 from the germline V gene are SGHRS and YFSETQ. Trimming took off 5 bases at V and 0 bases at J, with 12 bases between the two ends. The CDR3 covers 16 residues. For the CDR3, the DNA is TGCGCCAGCAGAGTTGACACGAGCTCCTATAATTCACCCCTCCACTTT. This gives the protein CASRVDTSSYNSPLHF.

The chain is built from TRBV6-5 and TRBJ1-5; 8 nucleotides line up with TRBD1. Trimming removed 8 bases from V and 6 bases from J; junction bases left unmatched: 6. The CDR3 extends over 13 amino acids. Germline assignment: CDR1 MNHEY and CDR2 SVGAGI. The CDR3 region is CASDQGASQPQHF. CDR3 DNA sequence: TGTGCCAGCGACCAGGGGGCCAGTCAGCCCCAGCATTTT.

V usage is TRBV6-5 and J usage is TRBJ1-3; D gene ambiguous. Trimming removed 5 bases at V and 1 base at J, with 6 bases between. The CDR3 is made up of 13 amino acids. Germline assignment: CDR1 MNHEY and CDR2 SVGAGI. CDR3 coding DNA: TGTGCCAGCAGTACGGGGTCTGGAAACACCATATATTTT. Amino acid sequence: CASSTGSGNTIYF.

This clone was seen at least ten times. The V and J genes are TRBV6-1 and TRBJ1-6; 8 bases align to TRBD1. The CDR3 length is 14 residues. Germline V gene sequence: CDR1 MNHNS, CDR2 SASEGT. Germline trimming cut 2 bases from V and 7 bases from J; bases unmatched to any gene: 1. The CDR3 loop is CASSEQGANSPLHF. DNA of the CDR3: TGTGCCAGCAGTGAACAGGGGGCAAATTCACCCCTCCACTTT.

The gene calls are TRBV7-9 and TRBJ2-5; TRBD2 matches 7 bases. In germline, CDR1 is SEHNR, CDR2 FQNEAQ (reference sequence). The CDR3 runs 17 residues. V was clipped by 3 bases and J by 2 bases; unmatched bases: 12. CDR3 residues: CASSLGGTLSPQETQYF. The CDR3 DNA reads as TGTGCCAGCAGCTTGGGAGGGACTCTCTCCCCTCAAGAGACCCAGTACTTC.

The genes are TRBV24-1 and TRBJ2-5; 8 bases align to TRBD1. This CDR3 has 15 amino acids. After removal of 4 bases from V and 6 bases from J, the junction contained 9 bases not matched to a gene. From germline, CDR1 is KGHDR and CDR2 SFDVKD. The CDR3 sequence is CATSERGTGPKTQYF. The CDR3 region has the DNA TGTGCCACCAGTGAGCGAGGGACAGGCCCCAAGACCCAGTACTTC.

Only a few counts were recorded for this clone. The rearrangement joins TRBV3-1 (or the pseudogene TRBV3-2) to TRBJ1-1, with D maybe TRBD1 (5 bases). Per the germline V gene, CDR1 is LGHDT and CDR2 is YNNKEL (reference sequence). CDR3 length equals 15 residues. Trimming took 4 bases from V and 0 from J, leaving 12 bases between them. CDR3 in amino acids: CASSPTGRMNTEAFF. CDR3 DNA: TGTGCCAGCAGCCCCACAGGACGGATGAACACTGAAGCTTTCTTT.

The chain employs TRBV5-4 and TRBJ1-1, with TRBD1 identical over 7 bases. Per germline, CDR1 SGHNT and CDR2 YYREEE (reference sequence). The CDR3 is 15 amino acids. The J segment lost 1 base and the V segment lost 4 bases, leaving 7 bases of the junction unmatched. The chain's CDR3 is CASSPWGTANTEAFF. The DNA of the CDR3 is TGTGCCAGCAGCCCCTGGGGGACAGCGAACACTGAAGCTTTCTTT.

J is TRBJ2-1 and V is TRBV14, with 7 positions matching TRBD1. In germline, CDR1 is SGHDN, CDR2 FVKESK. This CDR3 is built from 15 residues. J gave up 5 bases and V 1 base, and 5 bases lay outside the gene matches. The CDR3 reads CASSQGRGRNNEQFF. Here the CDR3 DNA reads TGTGCCAGCAGCCAAGGAAGGGGGCGCAACAATGAGCAGTTCTTC.

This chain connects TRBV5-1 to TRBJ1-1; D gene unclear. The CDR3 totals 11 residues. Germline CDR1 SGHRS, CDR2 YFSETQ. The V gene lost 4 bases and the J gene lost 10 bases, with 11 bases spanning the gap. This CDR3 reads CASSGDRGAFF. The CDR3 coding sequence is TGCGCCAGCAGCGGAGACCGGGGAGCTTTCTTT.

CDR3 loop: CASSLRLATDTQYF. CDR3 nucleotide sequence: TGTGCCAGCAGCTTAAGACTAGCAACAGATACGCAGTATTTT. The chain couples TRBV5-8 to TRBJ2-3, with 7 bases aligning to TRBD2. J gave up 3 bases and V 2 bases, and 3 bases lay outside the gene matches. The CDR3 contains 14 residues. Per germline, CDR1 SGHTS and CDR2 YDEGEE.

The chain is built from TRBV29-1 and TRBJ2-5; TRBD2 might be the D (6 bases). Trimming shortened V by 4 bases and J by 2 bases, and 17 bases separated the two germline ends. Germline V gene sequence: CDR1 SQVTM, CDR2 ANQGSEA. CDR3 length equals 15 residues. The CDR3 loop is CSVGGLASPQETQYF. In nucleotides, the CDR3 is TGCAGCGTTGGGGGACTGGCTTCTCCTCAAGAGACCCAGTACTTC.

The CDR3 coding sequence is TGTGCCAGCAGCCCAGGACAGGATTACGAGCAGTACTTC. Residues: CASSPGQDYEQYF. The chain uses TRBV9 and TRBJ2-7, with 7 nucleotides matching TRBD1. This CDR3 has 13 residues. CDR1 is SGDLS, CDR2 YYNGEE, per germline. The V segment lost 4 bases and the J segment 4 bases; nucleotides outside the gene matches: 5. Filled out from reference TRBV9 and TRBJ2-7, the complete variable domain reads DSGVTQTPKHLITATGQRVTLRCSPRSGDLSVYWYQQSLDQGLQFLIQYYNGEERAKGNILERFSAQQFPDLHSELNLSSLELGDSALYFCASSPGQDYEQYFGPGTRLTVT.

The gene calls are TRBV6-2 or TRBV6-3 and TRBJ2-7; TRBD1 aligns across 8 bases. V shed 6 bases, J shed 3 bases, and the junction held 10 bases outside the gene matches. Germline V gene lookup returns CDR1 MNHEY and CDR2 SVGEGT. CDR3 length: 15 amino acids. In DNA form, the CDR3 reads TGTGCCAGCAGCCGCGGACAGGGAAAAATCTACGAGCAGTACTTC. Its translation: CASSRGQGKIYEQYF.